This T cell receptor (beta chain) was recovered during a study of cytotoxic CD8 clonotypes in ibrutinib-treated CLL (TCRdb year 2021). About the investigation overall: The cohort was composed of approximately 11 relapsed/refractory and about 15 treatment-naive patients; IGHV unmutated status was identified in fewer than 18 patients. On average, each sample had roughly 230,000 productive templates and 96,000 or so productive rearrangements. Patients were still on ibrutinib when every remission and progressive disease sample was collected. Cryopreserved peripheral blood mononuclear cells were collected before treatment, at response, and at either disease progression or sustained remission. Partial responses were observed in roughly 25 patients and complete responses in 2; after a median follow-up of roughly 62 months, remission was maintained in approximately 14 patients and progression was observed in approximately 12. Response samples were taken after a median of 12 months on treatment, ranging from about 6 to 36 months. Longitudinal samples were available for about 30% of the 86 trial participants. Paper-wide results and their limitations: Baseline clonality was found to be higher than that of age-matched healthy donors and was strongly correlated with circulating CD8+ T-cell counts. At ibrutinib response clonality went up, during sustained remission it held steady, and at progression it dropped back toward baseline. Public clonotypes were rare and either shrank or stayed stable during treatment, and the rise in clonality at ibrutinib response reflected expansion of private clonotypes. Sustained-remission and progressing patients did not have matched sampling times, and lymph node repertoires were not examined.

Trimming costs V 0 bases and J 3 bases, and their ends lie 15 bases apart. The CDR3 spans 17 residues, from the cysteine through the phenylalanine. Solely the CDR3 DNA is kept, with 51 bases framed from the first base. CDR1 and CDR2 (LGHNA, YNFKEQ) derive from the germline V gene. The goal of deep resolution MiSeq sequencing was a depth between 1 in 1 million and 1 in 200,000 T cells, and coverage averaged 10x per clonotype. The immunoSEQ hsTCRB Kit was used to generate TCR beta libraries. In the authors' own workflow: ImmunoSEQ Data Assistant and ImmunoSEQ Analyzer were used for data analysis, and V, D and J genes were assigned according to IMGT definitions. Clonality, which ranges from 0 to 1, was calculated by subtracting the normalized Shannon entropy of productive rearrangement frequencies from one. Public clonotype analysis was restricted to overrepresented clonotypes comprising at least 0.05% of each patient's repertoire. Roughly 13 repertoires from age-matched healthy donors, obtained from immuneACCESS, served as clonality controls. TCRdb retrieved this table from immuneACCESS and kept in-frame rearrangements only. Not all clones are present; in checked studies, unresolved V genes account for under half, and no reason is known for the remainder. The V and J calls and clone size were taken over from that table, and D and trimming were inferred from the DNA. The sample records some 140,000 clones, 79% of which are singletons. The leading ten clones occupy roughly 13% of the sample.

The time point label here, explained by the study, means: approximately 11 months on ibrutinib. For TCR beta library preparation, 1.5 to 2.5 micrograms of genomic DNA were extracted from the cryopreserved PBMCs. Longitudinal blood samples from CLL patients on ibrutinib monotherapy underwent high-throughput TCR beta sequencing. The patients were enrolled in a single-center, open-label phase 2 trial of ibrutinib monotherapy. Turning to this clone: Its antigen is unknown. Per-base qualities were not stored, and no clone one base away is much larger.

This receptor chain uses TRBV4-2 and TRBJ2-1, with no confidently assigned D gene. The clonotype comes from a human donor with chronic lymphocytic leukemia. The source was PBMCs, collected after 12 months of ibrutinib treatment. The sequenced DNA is TGTGCCAGCAGCCAAGAATCCCCAGTAAACAGCTACAATGAGCAGTTCTTC. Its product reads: CASSQESPVNSYNEQFF.